This T cell receptor (beta chain) was retrieved from a study of shared clonotypes between healthy human individuals. The study, taken as a whole, reports: Richness estimates generally favored naive over memory subsets.

In the CD4+ fraction, cells were divided into CD45RA+ naive and CD45RA-negative memory subsets. At deep level, the assay was performed. In the study's own analysis: Quality scores were absent from the junction-only immunoSEQ sequences, so filtering differed. The data were produced by immunoSEQ multiplex PCR, yet TCRdb's version contains in-frame clones alone and is incomplete. The DNA gave D and trimming, while V, J and clone size come from that table. Counted here are 2 million to 2.5 million clones, 95% occurring once; the ten biggest clones make up over 0.1%. A word on this clone: No antigen is known for it.

This clonotype was obtained from a man younger than 35 in good health. The sample taken for sequencing was naive CD4+ T cells sorted from blood. Sample subset: CD45RA+ positively selected.

CDR3 sequence reads: CSAGKGTVGYEQYF. CDR3 sequence (DNA): TGCAGCGCTGGAAAGGGGACAGTTGGCTACGAGCAGTACTTC. This chain joins TRBV29-1 and TRBJ2-7, with 7 bases identical to TRBD1. Germline V gene sequence: CDR1 SQVTM, CDR2 ANQGSEA. J lost 3 bases, V lost 7 bases, and 12 bases had no gene match. There are 14 residues in the CDR3.